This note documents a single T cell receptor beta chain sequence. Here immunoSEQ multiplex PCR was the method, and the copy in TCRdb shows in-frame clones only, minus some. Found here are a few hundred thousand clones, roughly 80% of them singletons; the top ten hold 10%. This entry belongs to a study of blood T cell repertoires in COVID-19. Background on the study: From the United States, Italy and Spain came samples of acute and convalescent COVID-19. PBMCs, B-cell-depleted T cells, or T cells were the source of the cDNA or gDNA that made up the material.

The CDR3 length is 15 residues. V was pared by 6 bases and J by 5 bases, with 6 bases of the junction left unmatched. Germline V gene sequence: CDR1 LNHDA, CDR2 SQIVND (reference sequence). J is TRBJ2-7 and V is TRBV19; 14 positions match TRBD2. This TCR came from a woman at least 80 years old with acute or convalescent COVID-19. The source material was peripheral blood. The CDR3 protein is CASSKGLAGVDEQYF. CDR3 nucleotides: TGTGCCAGTAGCAAGGGACTAGCGGGAGTAGACGAGCAGTACTTC.